The present entry profiles one TCR beta chain with its context. Its target is not known. The data belong to a study of STAT5B mutations in CD4+ large granular lymphocyte leukemia. Deletions cut 7 bases from V and 0 bases from J, with 15 bases between. The germline V gene has CDR1 SGHRS and CDR2 YFSETQ. The CDR3 totals 15 residues. Method: immunoSEQ multiplex PCR; TCRdb's copy keeps in-frame clones and lacks some. The table has some 23,000 clones, 74% seen once. Control samples were healthy donors' buffy coats. Whole-study results and caveats: Data were not HLA-matched across samples. 8/27 top patient clones versus 2/35 control clones were TRBV06-family.

The chain couples TRBV5-1 to TRBJ2-3; D may be TRBD1 (5 bases). The clonotype originates from a human donor in good health. The sequenced sample was CD4+ T cells from blood buffy coats. CDR3 DNA sequence: TGCGCCAGCCGCAAACAGGCCATAAGCACAGATACGCAGTATTTT. The encoded protein is CASRKQAISTDTQYF.